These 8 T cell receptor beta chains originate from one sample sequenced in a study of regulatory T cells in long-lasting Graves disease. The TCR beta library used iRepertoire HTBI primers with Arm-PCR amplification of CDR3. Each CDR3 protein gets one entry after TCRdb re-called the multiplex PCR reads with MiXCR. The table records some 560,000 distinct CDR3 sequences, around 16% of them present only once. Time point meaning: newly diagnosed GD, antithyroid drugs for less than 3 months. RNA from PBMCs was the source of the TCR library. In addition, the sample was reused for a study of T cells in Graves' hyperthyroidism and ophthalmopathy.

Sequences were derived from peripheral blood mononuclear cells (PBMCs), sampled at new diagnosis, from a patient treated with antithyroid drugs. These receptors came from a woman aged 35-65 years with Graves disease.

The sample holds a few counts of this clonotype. CDR3 protein: CSVRTPKSFNEQFF. The CDR3 nucleotides read TGCAGCGTTCGGACACCCAAGTCGTTTAATGAGCAGTTCTTC. The chain uses TRBV29-1 and TRBJ2-1; maybe TRBD1 (5 bases). Germline lookup yields CDR1 SQVTM and CDR2 ANQGSEA. The V end lost 5 bases, the J end lost 7 bases, and 18 bases lay between the germline ends. The CDR3 is 14 amino acids.

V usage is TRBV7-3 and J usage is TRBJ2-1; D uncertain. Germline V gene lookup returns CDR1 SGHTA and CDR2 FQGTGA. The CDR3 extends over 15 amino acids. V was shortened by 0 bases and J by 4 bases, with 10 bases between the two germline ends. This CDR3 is CASSLTSLKYNEQFF. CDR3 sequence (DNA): TGTGCCAGCAGCTTAACGAGCTTGAAGTACAATGAGCAGTTCTTC.

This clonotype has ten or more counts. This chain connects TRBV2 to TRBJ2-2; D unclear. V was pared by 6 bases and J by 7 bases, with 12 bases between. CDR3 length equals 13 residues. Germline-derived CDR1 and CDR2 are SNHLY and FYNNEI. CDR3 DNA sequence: TGTGCCAGCAGGAATTTTAACGACGGGGAGCTGTTTTTT. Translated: CASRNFNDGELFF.

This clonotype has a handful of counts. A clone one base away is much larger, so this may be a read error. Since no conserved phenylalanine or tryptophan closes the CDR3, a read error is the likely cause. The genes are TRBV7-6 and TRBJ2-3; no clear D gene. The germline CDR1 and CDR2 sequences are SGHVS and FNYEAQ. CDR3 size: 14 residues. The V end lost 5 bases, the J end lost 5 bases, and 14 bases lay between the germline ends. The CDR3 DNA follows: TGTGCCAGCAGCCCTGGACCCATCCAAGATACGCAGTATTCT. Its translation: CASSPGPIQDTQYS.

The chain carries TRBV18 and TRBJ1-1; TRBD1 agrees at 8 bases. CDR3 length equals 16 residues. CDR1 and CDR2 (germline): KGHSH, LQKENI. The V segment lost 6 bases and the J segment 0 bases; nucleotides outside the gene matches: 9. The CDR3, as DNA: TGTGCCAGCTCCCCGACAGGGGTGGATGTGAACACTGAAGCTTTCTTT. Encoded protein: CASSPTGVDVNTEAFF.

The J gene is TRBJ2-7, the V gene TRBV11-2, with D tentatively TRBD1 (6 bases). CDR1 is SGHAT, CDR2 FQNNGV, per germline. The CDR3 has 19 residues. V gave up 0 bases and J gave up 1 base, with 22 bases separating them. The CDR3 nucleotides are TGTGCCAGCAGCTTAGACCTACCCGGAGGTGTAGGGGGATCCTACGAGCAGTACTTC. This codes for CASSLDLPGGVGGSYEQYF.

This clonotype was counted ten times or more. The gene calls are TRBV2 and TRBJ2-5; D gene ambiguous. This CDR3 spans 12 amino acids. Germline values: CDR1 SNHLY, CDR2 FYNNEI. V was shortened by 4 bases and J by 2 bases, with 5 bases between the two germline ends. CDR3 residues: CASSADQETQYF. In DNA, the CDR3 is TGTGCCAGCAGTGCGGATCAAGAGACCCAGTACTTC. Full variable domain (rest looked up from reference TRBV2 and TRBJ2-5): EPEVTQTPSHQVTQMGQEVILRCVPISNHLYFYWYRQILGQKVEFLVSFYNNEISEKSEIFDDQFSVERPDGSNFTLKIRSTKLEDSAMYFCASSADQETQYFGPGTRLLVL.

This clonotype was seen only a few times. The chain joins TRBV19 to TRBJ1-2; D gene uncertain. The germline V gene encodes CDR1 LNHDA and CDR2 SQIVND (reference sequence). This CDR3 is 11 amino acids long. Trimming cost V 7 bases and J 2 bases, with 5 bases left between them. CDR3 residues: CASNRNYGYTF. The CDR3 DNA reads TGTGCCAGTAACCGGAACTATGGCTACACCTTC.